Following are 21 T cell receptor beta chains from one sample sequenced in a study of CD8+CD57+ T cells in acquired aplastic anemia. TCR beta VDJ and CDR3 profiles were obtained from a genomic DNA template. One entry per CDR3 protein results from TCRdb running MiXCR on the reads. The repertoire holds about 75,000 distinct CDR3 sequences, with about three quarters as singletons. All patients picked for sequencing had shown, by flow cytometry, an expansion of CD8+CD57+ cells. Sequences were obtained from sorted CD4+, CD8+, or CD8+CD57+ T cells (not recorded which) from PBMCs. The receptors here all came from a human donor with aplastic anemia.

This chain connects TRBV24-1 to TRBJ2-4; D may be TRBD1 or TRBD2 (5 bases each). This CDR3 comprises 14 residues. Germline assignment: CDR1 KGHDR and CDR2 SFDVKD. The V gene lost 3 bases and the J gene lost 7 bases, with 12 bases spanning the gap. The CDR3, as DNA: TGTGCCACCAGTGATCCCAGGGAGCGGAACATTCAGTACTTC. Amino acid sequence: CATSDPRERNIQYF.

This clonotype was counted only a few times. The genes are TRBV5-1 and TRBJ1-6; 8 bases map to TRBD1. Germline V gives CDR1 SGHRS, CDR2 YFSETQ. Unmatched junction bases numbered 11, after V lost 4 bases and J lost 8 bases. The CDR3 runs to 16 residues. Here the CDR3 DNA reads TGCGCCAGCAGCGACGGCTGGGGACAGGAAGATTCACCCCTCCACTTT. This translates into CASSDGWGQEDSPLHF.

This chain connects TRBV3-1 to TRBJ1-1; D remains unclear. Per germline, CDR1 LGHDT and CDR2 YNNKEL (reference sequence). This CDR3 comprises 13 residues. The germline V and J ends were trimmed by 2 bases and 6 bases, with 10 bases remaining between them. The CDR3 DNA reads as TGTGCCAGCAGCCAAACCCGCGTCTCTGAAGCTTTCTTT. Translation: CASSQTRVSEAFF.

Only a few counts were recorded for this clonotype. The gene calls are TRBV10-3 and TRBJ1-1, with D uncertain. CDR3 length: 14 amino acids. V was trimmed by 2 bases and J by 1 base, leaving 8 bases between them. Germline V lookup: CDR1 ENHRY, CDR2 SYGVKD. CDR3 sequence reads: CAISEGQWNTEAFF. The DNA for the CDR3 is TGTGCCATCAGTGAGGGGCAGTGGAACACTGAAGCTTTCTTT.

CDR3 region: CASGSGANVLTF. The CDR3 region has the DNA TGTGCCAGCGGATCTGGGGCCAACGTCCTGACTTTC. V is TRBV7-8 and J is TRBJ2-6; no firm D call. V was trimmed by 8 bases and J by 1 base, leaving 3 bases between them. The CDR3 is 12 amino acids. From germline, CDR1 is SGHVS and CDR2 FQNEAQ. Looking up the rest from reference TRBV7-8 and TRBJ2-6 gives the full variable domain: GAGVSQSPRYKVAKRGQDVALRCDPISGHVSLFWYQQALGQGPEFLTYFQNEAQLDKSGLPSDRFFAERPEGSVSTLKIQRTQQEDSAVYLCASGSGANVLTFGAGSRLTVL.

The rearrangement links TRBV5-4 to TRBJ2-7; possibly TRBD2 for D (6 bases). Germline V lookup: CDR1 SGHNT, CDR2 YYREEE (reference sequence). Deletions cut 4 bases from V and 6 bases from J, with 17 bases between. The CDR3 has 14 amino acids. The CDR3: CASSQGNLAVEQYF. CDR3 nucleotides: TGTGCCAGCAGCCAAGGTAATTTAGCGGTCGAGCAGTACTTC.

The rearrangement uses TRBV9 and TRBJ1-2; 8 bases agree with TRBD1. The germline gives CDR1 SGDLS, CDR2 YYNGEE. The CDR3 totals 15 residues. The ends lost 0 bases at V and 8 bases at J; junction bases unmatched: 9. The CDR3 region is CASSVVRFDRGGYTF. The CDR3 DNA reads as TGTGCCAGCAGCGTAGTTAGGTTCGACAGGGGAGGCTACACCTTC.

This chain connects TRBV24-1 to TRBJ2-7, with 7 nucleotides matching TRBD1. The CDR3 has 12 amino acids. The germline gives CDR1 KGHDR, CDR2 SFDVKD. The ends lost 9 bases at V and 2 bases at J; junction bases unmatched: 3. This chain's CDR3 is CATQGDPYEQYF. CDR3 DNA: TGTGCCACCCAGGGGGACCCCTACGAGCAGTACTTC.

This clonotype was observed a few times. The V call is TRBV4-2, the J call TRBJ2-3, with 12 bases matching TRBD2. The CDR3 contains 15 residues. Germline V gene lookup returns CDR1 LGHNA and CDR2 YNFKEQ. V shed 2 bases and J 6 bases; nucleotides not matched to a gene: 3. The CDR3 spells CASSQLAGGADTQYF. CDR3 DNA sequence: TGTGCCAGCAGCCAACTAGCGGGAGGGGCGGATACGCAGTATTTT.

This chain joins TRBV30 and TRBJ2-7; the D call may be TRBD1 or TRBD2 (5 bases each). The germline CDR1 and CDR2 sequences are GTSNPN and SVGIG (reference sequence). V lost 0 bases to trimming and J lost 5 bases, with 11 bases between them. The CDR3 contains 13 residues. CDR3 bases: TGTGCCTGGAGTGTAACACAGGAGGACGAGCAGTACTTC. Encoded protein: CAWSVTQEDEQYF.

The J gene is TRBJ2-5, the V gene TRBV13; D remains unclear. The CDR3 has 16 residues. The germline gives CDR1 PRHDT, CDR2 FYEKMQ (reference sequence). Trimming removed 1 base from V and 1 base from J, with 13 bases in between. For the CDR3, the DNA is TGTGCCAGCAGCTTAGATCGAGCCGAAAGCCAAGAGACCCAGTACTTC. Encoded protein: CASSLDRAESQETQYF.

The V gene is TRBV25-1, the J gene TRBJ2-1; TRBD2 might be the D (5 bases). The CDR3 is made up of 14 amino acids. Trimming removed 3 bases at V and 9 bases at J, with 15 bases between. Germline values: CDR1 MGHDK, CDR2 SYGVNS. Here the CDR3 reads CASSDEMTRVEQFF. CDR3 nucleotides: TGTGCCAGCAGTGATGAAATGACGAGGGTTGAGCAGTTCTTC. Complete variable domain (other parts from reference TRBV25-1 and TRBJ2-1): EADIYQTPRYLVIGTGKKITLECSQTMGHDKMYWYQQDPGMELHLIHYSYGVNSTEKGDLSSESTVSRIRTEHFPLTLESARPSHTSQYLCASSDEMTRVEQFFGPGTRLTVL.

This clonotype was recorded many times. J is TRBJ1-2 and V is TRBV12-3 or TRBV12-4; 7 bases agree with TRBD1. CDR3 length: 15 amino acids. Trimming at V came to 5 bases and at J to 5 bases, leaving 11 bases not matched to a gene. The CDR3 here is CASSTSLQGIYGYTF. The CDR3 DNA follows: TGTGCCAGCAGTACCTCCCTACAGGGGATTTATGGCTACACCTTC.

The chain combines TRBV7-3 with TRBJ2-2; TRBD1 matches at 9 bases. The germline gives CDR1 SGHTA, CDR2 FQGTGA. The CDR3 totals 14 residues. The trim removed 3 bases at V and 7 bases at J, leaving 3 bases unmatched. Here the CDR3 reads CASSFTGGGGELFF. CDR3 DNA sequence: TGTGCCAGCAGCTTCACAGGGGGCGGCGGGGAGCTGTTTTTT.

This rearrangement joins TRBV2 to TRBJ1-1, with D perhaps matching TRBD1 (6 bases). Germline-derived CDR1 and CDR2 are SNHLY and FYNNEI. The CDR3 spans 15 residues. V was trimmed by 6 bases and J by 4 bases, leaving 18 bases between them. In DNA, the CDR3 is TGTGCCAGCAGCGTCCCGGGGGCGACAGGCACTGAAGCTTTCTTT. It is translated as CASSVPGATGTEAFF.

The rearrangement joins TRBV10-3 to TRBJ1-2; D not certain. This CDR3 has 14 amino acids. V lost 0 bases to trimming and J lost 7 bases, with 12 bases between them. Germline V gene lookup returns CDR1 ENHRY and CDR2 SYGVKD. Here the CDR3 DNA reads TGTGCCATCAGTGAGTCGACGGTGGGTCTTGGCTACACCTTC. This codes for CAISESTVGLGYTF.

Comments on this clonotype: One end of the junction does not line up with germline, which may come from a read error. This chain links TRBV7-9 with TRBJ2-7; D perhaps matches TRBD2 (5 bases). Germline lookup yields CDR1 SEHNR and CDR2 FQNEAQ (reference sequence). The CDR3 runs to 13 residues. CDR3 nucleotide sequence: TGCGCCAGCAGCTTGAACGGAGGTTACGAGCAGTACTTC. Translation gives CASSLNGGYEQYF.

CDR3 sequence: CSARPRQGLKGYEQYF. The CDR3 DNA reads as TGCAGTGCTAGACCACGACAGGGCTTAAAAGGATACGAGCAGTACTTC. The rearrangement links TRBV20-1 to TRBJ2-7, with 7 bases matching TRBD1. CDR3 length: 16 amino acids. In germline, CDR1 is DFQATT, CDR2 SNEGSKA (reference sequence). V lost 2 bases to trimming and J lost 4 bases; unmatched junction nucleotides: 14.

This chain joins TRBV9 and TRBJ2-7, with 9 bases fitting TRBD1. Germline CDR1 and CDR2: SGDLS and YYNGEE. The CDR3 is 14 residues long. J gave up 4 bases and V 4 bases, and 6 bases lay outside the gene matches. CDR3 loop: CASSRDRAGYEQYF. The CDR3 DNA is TGTGCCAGCAGCCGGGACAGGGCAGGGTACGAGCAGTACTTC.

V usage is TRBV7-9 and J usage is TRBJ2-7; 8 positions agree with TRBD2. Germline V gives CDR1 SEHNR, CDR2 FQNEAQ (reference sequence). Trimming removed 5 bases from V and 7 bases from J; junction bases left unmatched: 4. The CDR3 extends over 12 amino acids. The CDR3 nucleotides read TGTGCCAGCAGCCTACTAGCGGTTGAGCAGTACTTC. This codes for CASSLLAVEQYF.

This chain joins TRBV7-9 and TRBJ1-2; D is undetermined. Germline V lookup: CDR1 SEHNR, CDR2 FQNEAQ (reference sequence). CDR3 size: 12 residues. The ends were cut back, 3 bases at V and 8 bases at J, with 10 bases in the middle. CDR3 in amino acids: CASSFSEMGYTF. In DNA, the CDR3 is TGTGCCAGCAGCTTTTCGGAAATGGGCTACACCTTC.